The 20 T cell receptor beta chains listed next were all sequenced from one sample in a study of cytomegalovirus exposure and HLA in healthy donors. With 60 Vbeta and 13 Jbeta primers, the PCR was carried out. Generated by immunoSEQ multiplex PCR, the TCRdb table keeps only in-frame clones and is missing some. The data contain approximately 190,000 clones, around four fifths of them singletons. The sample consisted of PBMCs. These receptors were taken from a middle-aged man in good health and CMV-seropositive.

This rearrangement joins TRBV10-3 to TRBJ2-7, with 10 bases fitting TRBD2. Looked up from germline, CDR1 is ENHRY and CDR2 is SYGVKD. The CDR3 extends over 13 amino acids. J gave up 7 bases and V 8 bases, and 8 bases lay outside the gene matches. In DNA, the CDR3 is TGTGCCATCGGGTTAGCGGGAGGTCGAGAGCAGTACTTC. As protein: CAIGLAGGREQYF.

The rearrangement uses TRBV5-1 and TRBJ2-7; no definite D call. The V end was cut by 4 bases, the J end by 5 bases, with 13 bases between. Germline-derived CDR1 and CDR2 are SGHRS and YFSETQ. The CDR3 has 13 residues. The CDR3 bases are TGCGCCAGCAGCAGAACCACTGCGAACGAGCAGTACTTC. Amino acid sequence: CASSRTTANEQYF. Based on the CDR3 plus reference TRBV5-1 and TRBJ2-7, the full variable domain is KAGVTQTPRYLIKTRGQQVTLSCSPISGHRSVSWYQQTPGQGLQFLFEYFSETQRNKGNFPGRFSGRQFSNSRSEMNVSTLELGDSALYLCASSRTTANEQYFGPGTRLTVT.

The chain couples TRBV29-1 to TRBJ1-5; 8 bases fit TRBD1. Losses at the gene ends were 6 bases for V and 4 bases for J; bases not matched to a gene: 8. The CDR3 spans 14 residues. Germline values: CDR1 SQVTM, CDR2 ANQGSEA. CDR3 DNA: TGCAGCGTCGTCGGACAGGGCCAAAATCAGCCCCAGCATTTT. Its protein product is CSVVGQGQNQPQHF. The full variable domain, with the rest looked up from reference TRBV29-1 and TRBJ1-5, is SAVISQKPSRDICQRGTSLTIQCQVDSQVTMMFWYRQQPGQSLTLIATANQGSEATYESGFVIDKFPISRPNLTFSTLTVSNMSPEDSSIYLCSVVGQGQNQPQHFGDGTRLSIL.

This clone showed up just a few times. V is TRBV2 and J is TRBJ2-1; the match to TRBD2 covers 9 bases. Trimming removed 5 bases from V and 14 bases from J; junction bases left unmatched: 7. Germline loops: CDR1 SNHLY, CDR2 FYNNEI. The CDR3 length is 12 residues. The CDR3 DNA is TGTGCCAGCAGTCTAATAGCGGGAGAGGAGTTCTTC. Translating it yields CASSLIAGEEFF. Full variable domain (rest looked up from reference TRBV2 and TRBJ2-1): EPEVTQTPSHQVTQMGQEVILRCVPISNHLYFYWYRQILGQKVEFLVSFYNNEISEKSEIFDDQFSVERPDGSNFTLKIRSTKLEDSAMYFCASSLIAGEEFFGPGTRLTVL.

The chain has TRBV5-4 and TRBJ2-3; 9 bases map to TRBD1. Germline CDR1 is SGHNT and CDR2 is YYREEE (reference sequence). The length of the CDR3 is 15 residues. The V segment lost 5 bases and the J segment 1 base; nucleotides outside the gene matches: 5. Here the CDR3 DNA reads TGTGCCAGCAGGGGACAGGGTATTGGCACAGATACGCAGTATTTT. Amino acids: CASRGQGIGTDTQYF.

This chain links TRBV16 with TRBJ1-1; 8 nucleotides match TRBD1. Germline V gene lookup returns CDR1 KGHSY and CDR2 FQNENV. CDR3 size: 15 residues. Trimming at V came to 2 bases and at J to 4 bases, leaving 6 bases not matched to a gene. DNA of the CDR3: TGTGCCAGCAGCCAAACACAAACAGGGGGCACTGAAGCTTTCTTT. Amino acid sequence: CASSQTQTGGTEAFF. The full variable domain, its missing parts supplied by reference TRBV16 and TRBJ1-1, is GEEVAQTPKHLVRGEGQKAKLYCAPIKGHSYVFWYQQVLKNEFKFLISFQNENVFDETGMPKERFSAKCLPNSPCSLEIQATKLEDSAVYFCASSQTQTGGTEAFFGQGTRLTVV.

This clone turned up a few times. The chain joins TRBV30 to TRBJ1-1, with 9 bases that match TRBD1. Trimming removed 1 base from V and 5 bases from J; junction bases left unmatched: 8. The CDR3 sequence is 15 residues long. Germline CDR1 GTSNPN, CDR2 SVGIG (reference sequence). The CDR3 DNA reads as TGTGCCTGGAGTGGGTTACAGGGGGCGAGGACTGAAGCTTTCTTT. It specifies CAWSGLQGARTEAFF.

This chain links TRBV27 with TRBJ2-3; perhaps TRBD1 as D (6 bases). The CDR3 loop spans 15 amino acids. Germline assignment: CDR1 MNHEY and CDR2 SMNVEV (reference sequence). V lost 1 base and J 0 bases, leaving 8 bases between the germline ends. The CDR3 DNA is TGTGCCAGCAGTTTATTACAGGGCAGCACAGATACGCAGTATTTT. It encodes CASSLLQGSTDTQYF.

The chain recombines TRBV10-2 with TRBJ1-1; D is undetermined. The CDR3 consists of 16 residues. Per the germline V gene, CDR1 is WSHSY and CDR2 is SAAADI. Trimming took 1 base from V and 3 from J, leaving 15 bases between them. The CDR3: CASSEFFSGLDTEAFF. The CDR3 bases are TGCGCCAGCAGTGAGTTCTTTTCGGGTCTGGACACTGAAGCTTTCTTT.

This chain uses TRBV7-3 with TRBJ2-3, with D possibly being TRBD2 (5 bases). From germline, CDR1 is SGHTA and CDR2 FQGTGA. The CDR3 contains 15 residues. V was cut by 5 bases and J by 2 bases, with 14 bases left in between. CDR3 sequence: CASSLDGVSTDTQYF. CDR3 coding DNA: TGTGCCAGCAGCCTCGACGGGGTGTCCACAGATACGCAGTATTTT. Supplemented by reference TRBV7-3 and TRBJ2-3, the full variable domain reads GAGVSQTPSNKVTEKGKYVELRCDPISGHTALYWYRQSLGQGPEFLIYFQGTGAADDSGLPNDRFFAVRPEGSVSTLKIQRTERGDSAVYLCASSLDGVSTDTQYFGPGTRLTVL.

The chain employs TRBV10-3 and TRBJ2-7; D possibly corresponds to TRBD1 (7 bases). V lost 8 bases to trimming and J lost 2 bases, with 13 bases between them. CDR3 size: 13 residues. Per germline, CDR1 ENHRY and CDR2 SYGVKD. CDR3 coding DNA: TGTGCCATCGGCGGGACAGCAACCTACGAGCAGTACTTC. Protein: CAIGGTATYEQYF.

V usage is TRBV7-3 and J usage is TRBJ2-2, with 10 nucleotides matching TRBD2. Germline assignment: CDR1 SGHTA and CDR2 FQGTGA. The V gene end was trimmed by 5 bases and the J gene end by 3 bases; junction bases not matched to a gene: 6. The CDR3 has 16 amino acids. CDR3 DNA: TGTGCCAGCAGCCCCACTAGCGGGAAAGACACCGGGGAGCTGTTTTTT. Residues: CASSPTSGKDTGELFF.

The V call is TRBV6-5, the J call TRBJ2-7; 8 positions agree with TRBD2. The junction had 9 bases not matched to a gene; V was cut back by 6 bases and J by 2 bases. Germline values: CDR1 MNHEY, CDR2 SVGAGI. CDR3 length: 15 amino acids. The CDR3 sequence is CASSRPSGSAYEQYF. The CDR3 coding sequence is TGTGCCAGCAGCAGACCTAGCGGGTCAGCCTACGAGCAGTACTTC.

V is TRBV10-1 and J is TRBJ2-7; D is possibly TRBD2 (5 bases). This CDR3 has 15 residues. The V gene lost 6 bases and the J gene lost 4 bases, with 19 bases spanning the gap. The germline CDR1 and CDR2 sequences are WNHNN and SYGVQD (reference sequence). The CDR3: CASRSPDSLLYEQYF. CDR3 DNA: TGCGCCAGCAGGAGCCCGGACTCCCTCCTTTACGAGCAGTACTTC.

The chain combines TRBV6-5 with TRBJ1-4; no firm D call. This CDR3 comprises 16 residues. Trimming removed 2 bases from V and 0 bases from J, with 10 bases in between. The germline V gene encodes CDR1 MNHEY and CDR2 SVGAGI. CDR3 in amino acids: CASSYHIRATNEKLFF. The CDR3 nucleotides are TGTGCCAGCAGTTACCATATCCGCGCAACTAATGAAAAACTGTTTTTT.

This chain links TRBV14 with TRBJ2-6; 7 bases align to TRBD2. V dropped 7 bases and J dropped 0; count of bases not matched to a gene: 12. This CDR3 spans 18 amino acids. Germline values: CDR1 SGHDN, CDR2 FVKESK. The CDR3 region is CASTPAREGDSGANVLTF. CDR3 DNA: TGTGCCAGCACCCCGGCGAGGGAGGGAGACTCTGGGGCCAACGTCCTGACTTTC.

This sequence joins TRBV2 and TRBJ2-1; 11 nucleotides match TRBD1. The CDR3 is 15 residues long. With V trimmed by 6 bases and J by 6 bases, 7 bases remained unmatched. Germline V gives CDR1 SNHLY, CDR2 FYNNEI. This chain's CDR3 is CASSPRTGGSNEQFF. CDR3 bases: TGTGCCAGCAGCCCCCGGACAGGGGGCTCCAATGAGCAGTTCTTC.

Comments on this clone: One end of the junction fails to match germline, which may point to a read error. The chain is built from TRBV6-1 and TRBJ1-5; TRBD1 agrees at 9 bases. Germline V gene lookup returns CDR1 MNHNS and CDR2 SASEGT. The CDR3 spans 16 residues. The CDR3 protein is CASSARQGGSNQPQHF. The CDR3 bases are TGTGCTAGCAGTGCTCGACAGGGGGGCAGCAATCAGCCCCAGCATTTT.

The chain recombines TRBV7-2 with TRBJ1-4; D may be TRBD1 (6 bases). V was trimmed by 6 bases and J by 8 bases, leaving 16 bases between them. Germline values: CDR1 SGHTA, CDR2 FQGNSA. CDR3 length equals 14 residues. The CDR3 here is CASSLGGGWEKLFF. The CDR3 DNA sequence: TGTGCCAGCAGTCTAGGGGGGGGCTGGGAAAAACTGTTTTTT.

The chain joins TRBV5-1 to TRBJ2-7, with 9 nucleotides matching TRBD2. This CDR3 region has 14 residues. V trimming: 2 bases; J trimming: 5 bases; junction bases outside the gene matches: 5. Germline CDR1 is SGHRS and CDR2 is YFSETQ. Here the CDR3 reads CASSFSGSYHEQYF. CDR3 coding DNA: TGCGCCAGCAGCTTTAGCGGGAGTTACCACGAGCAGTACTTC.